In this sample, the clone carrying this T cell receptor beta chain turned up many times. Its target is not known. The CDR3 runs 14 residues. Germline values: CDR1 MNHNS, CDR2 SASEGT. The trim removed 10 bases at V and 7 bases at J, leaving 9 bases unmatched. Measured with immunoSEQ multiplex PCR; TCRdb has only the in-frame clones, and not every one. The sample contains 38,000 or so clones, none of them singletons. This related bone marrow graft donor gave peripheral blood on the day of marrow donation. This sample is part of a study of T cells after posttransplantation cyclophosphamide. Study outcomes and limitations: Later post-transplant blood repertoires were often dominated by donor CD8+ memory clones. Recipient CMV seropositivity and CMV reactivation strongly tracked TRB clonality.

V is TRBV6-1 and J is TRBJ2-5, with 13 nucleotides matching TRBD2. The sample was PBMCs. This TCR came from a man between 50 and 59 years old in good health, CMV-negative, and a related stem cell transplant donor. The CDR3 is CAIQGTSGVGTQYF. DNA for the CDR3: TGTGCCATCCAAGGGACTAGCGGGGTAGGGACCCAGTACTTC.